This record looks at one T cell receptor (beta chain) sequence and its context. This sample was included in a study of blood T cells in healthy people across ages. Across the whole study: Capture by template switching was about one barcoded beta molecule per two T cells.

Sample-barcoded 5' priming and a J-beta primer mix drove a second PCR of about 6 to 12 cycles. MiXCR, applied by TCRdb to the 5' RACE reads, yields one record per CDR3 protein. The sample has around 780,000 distinct CDR3 sequences, roughly 25% seen once. In each sample, at least 7 million PBMCs were isolated. CDR3 size: 19 residues. V shed 5 bases and J 6 bases; nucleotides not matched to a gene: 17. CDR1 is MDHEN, CDR2 SYDVKM, per germline. This sample was also put to use in a study of T cells of mothers and their children.

The V call is TRBV28, the J call TRBJ2-5; 14 nucleotides match TRBD2. This receptor was taken from a boy younger than 18 in good health. Material for sequencing was blood. CDR3 region: CASSPGQRLAGGPLKTQYF. CDR3 coding DNA: TGTGCCAGCAGTCCAGGGCAGCGACTAGCGGGAGGGCCACTGAAGACCCAGTACTTC. The whole variable domain, remainder taken from reference TRBV28 and TRBJ2-5, is DVKVTQSSRYLVKRTGEKVFLECVQDMDHENMFWYRQDPGLGLRLIYFSYDVKMKEKGDIPEGYSVSREKKERFSLILESASTNQTSMYLCASSPGQRLAGGPLKTQYFGPGTRLLVL.